Following are 30 T cell receptor beta chains from one sample sequenced in a study of control samples from healthy donors and cancer patients. Clones were sequenced by immunoSEQ multiplex PCR, and TCRdb holds only the in-frame ones, with some missing. The sample shows almost 40,000 clones, 80% to 90% of them seen only once. The source material was PBMCs. The receptors come from a woman aged 60-75 years with lung cancer.

This clone is medium-sized by share. The rearrangement links TRBV2 to TRBJ1-6; D gene unclear. The V gene lost 3 bases and the J gene lost 10 bases, with 7 bases spanning the gap. This CDR3 comprises 12 residues. Germline-derived CDR1 and CDR2 are SNHLY and FYNNEI. The chain's CDR3 is CASSEGFSPLHF. The CDR3 nucleotides are TGTGCCAGCAGTGAGGGGTTCTCACCCCTCCACTTT.

The V and J genes are TRBV19 and TRBJ1-6; D not resolved. The germline V and J ends were trimmed by 7 bases and 0 bases, with 10 bases remaining between them. The CDR3 covers 15 residues. Germline V CDR1 and CDR2: LNHDA, SQIVND (reference sequence). In nucleotides, the CDR3 is TGTGCCAGTATTAGTGGCGACTCCTATAATTCACCCCTCCACTTT. It encodes CASISGDSYNSPLHF.

The count of this clone is one. The chain recombines TRBV6-5 with TRBJ2-1; D gene ambiguous. Trimming cost V 0 bases and J 10 bases, with 10 bases left between them. The CDR3 length is 13 residues. The germline V gene encodes CDR1 MNHEY and CDR2 SVGAGI. The CDR3 sequence is CASSYSSGSEQFF. The CDR3, as DNA: TGTGCCAGCAGTTACTCGTCGGGTTCCGAGCAGTTCTTC.

CDR3: CASSFARGQMNYGYTF. DNA of the CDR3: TGTGCCAGCAGTTTCGCCCGGGGACAGATGAACTATGGCTACACCTTC. The chain carries TRBV27 and TRBJ1-2, with 7 nucleotides matching TRBD1. Germline-derived CDR1 and CDR2 are MNHEY and SMNVEV (reference sequence). The CDR3 has 16 residues. Trimming removed 3 bases from V and 2 bases from J; junction bases left unmatched: 9.

V gene TRBV3-1 (or the pseudogene TRBV3-2) combines with J gene TRBJ2-5; 10 bases line up with TRBD2. V dropped 5 bases and J dropped 12; count of bases not matched to a gene: 9. Germline assignment: CDR1 LGHDT and CDR2 YNNKEL (reference sequence). This CDR3 has 13 amino acids. The CDR3, as DNA: TGTGCCAGCAGCGATAGGAGCCTAGCGGGGGAGTACTTC. Its translation is CASSDRSLAGEYF.

To note about this clone: Other DNA sequences in the same sample also yield this CDR3. This CDR3 reads CASSQELQSNQPQHF. The DNA for the CDR3 is TGCGCCAGCAGCCAAGAATTACAGAGCAATCAGCCCCAGCATTTT. The J gene is TRBJ1-5, the V gene TRBV4-3, with no clear D. Germline V gene lookup returns CDR1 LGHNA and CDR2 YSLEER. V lost 0 bases and J 1 base, leaving 7 bases between the germline ends. This CDR3 has 15 amino acids.

The chain has TRBV6-1 and TRBJ2-3, with D unresolved. The CDR3 extends over 16 amino acids. Per germline, CDR1 MNHNS and CDR2 SASEGT. Trimming removed 3 bases from V and 4 bases from J, with 17 bases in between. CDR3 nucleotide sequence: TGTGCCAGCAGTGATTGGACCTCCCCGGGCCCAGATACGCAGTATTTT. Translating gives CASSDWTSPGPDTQYF.

This clone was seen more than once but under ten times. The chain uses TRBV29-1 and TRBJ1-1; D ambiguous. The V end lost 4 bases, the J end lost 3 bases, and 15 bases lay between the germline ends. The CDR3 is 14 amino acids. The germline V gene has CDR1 SQVTM and CDR2 ANQGSEA. CDR3: CSVVPSDPDTEAFF. CDR3 DNA: TGCAGCGTTGTTCCTTCGGACCCAGACACTGAAGCTTTCTTT.

The CDR3 DNA sequence: TGCGCCAGCAGCCAAGTGGAGGGGCCGGGCAATGAGCAGTTCTTC. Translating it yields CASSQVEGPGNEQFF. This chain uses TRBV4-3 with TRBJ2-1; tentatively, D is TRBD2 (6 bases). This CDR3 contains 15 residues. Germline-derived CDR1 and CDR2 are LGHNA and YSLEER. The germline V and J ends were trimmed by 1 base and 6 bases, with 13 bases remaining between them.

Comment on this clone: The sample holds other DNA sequences that translate to the same CDR3. V and J are TRBV29-1 and TRBJ1-2, with D possibly matching TRBD1 (6 bases). The CDR3 consists of 12 residues. Trimming shortened V by 0 bases and J by 8 bases, and 10 bases separated the two germline ends. Germline V gives CDR1 SQVTM, CDR2 ANQGSEA. The CDR3 DNA reads TGCAGCGTTGAAGAGTCGGGGGGCGGCTACACCTTC. Translated, it gives CSVEESGGGYTF.

This clone was seen a handful of times. This chain joins TRBV11-2 and TRBJ1-4, with TRBD1 as a possible D gene (5 bases). This CDR3 has 16 residues. The germline V gene encodes CDR1 SGHAT and CDR2 FQNNGV. V lost 4 bases and J 0 bases, leaving 12 bases between the germline ends. CDR3 sequence (DNA): TGTGCCAGCAGCTATTCATTCAGGGCAACTAATGAAAAACTGTTTTTT. Residues: CASSYSFRATNEKLFF.

V usage is TRBV7-2 and J usage is TRBJ1-1; D gene unclear. The CDR3 spans 14 residues. Per the germline V gene, CDR1 is SGHTA and CDR2 is FQGNSA. Trimming left V 2 bases short and J 7 bases short, with 14 bases between. In DNA form, the CDR3 reads TGTGCCAGCAGCTTACGCCCGCCGTCGAATGAAGCTTTCTTT. Protein: CASSLRPPSNEAFF.

This clone was recorded once. The chain combines TRBV5-4 with TRBJ2-7; TRBD2 matches at 15 bases. Losses at the gene ends were 0 bases for V and 7 bases for J; bases not matched to a gene: 11. From germline, CDR1 is SGHNT and CDR2 YYREEE (reference sequence). The CDR3 length is 18 residues. CDR3 coding DNA: TGTGCCAGCAGCTTGGGGACTAGCGGGAGGGCCTGGGGTTGGGAGCAGTACTTC. This sequence encodes CASSLGTSGRAWGWEQYF.

The gene calls are TRBV6-2 or TRBV6-3 and TRBJ2-3, with TRBD2 matching 8 bases. V lost 0 bases, J lost 5 bases, and 13 bases stayed unmatched. Germline CDR1 reads MNHEY; CDR2 reads SVGEGT. This CDR3 contains 18 residues. The CDR3 DNA follows: TGTGCCAGCAGTTACTCGACCACCAAGCGGGAGCCGGGAGATACGCAGTATTTT. This sequence encodes CASSYSTTKREPGDTQYF.

Sample share makes this clone medium-sized. This chain uses TRBV7-2 with TRBJ2-1, with D uncertain. The CDR3 is made up of 14 amino acids. The V end was cut by 8 bases, the J end by 9 bases, with 20 bases between. Germline V CDR1 and CDR2: SGHTA, FQGNSA. DNA of the CDR3: TGTGCCAGCGGGTGGAGCGAGGTTTATACTGAGCAGTTCTTC. Amino acids: CASGWSEVYTEQFF.

The chain recombines TRBV6-5 with TRBJ1-1; weak D call: TRBD1 (5 bases). CDR1 and CDR2 from the germline V gene are MNHEY and SVGAGI. CDR3 size: 11 residues. V dropped 6 bases and J dropped 7 bases, with 9 bases sitting between them. Here the CDR3 DNA reads TGTGCCAGCAGATTTCAGGGTGAAGCTTTCTTT. It is translated as CASRFQGEAFF.

V gene TRBV7-9 combines with J gene TRBJ1-2; D remains unclear. Trimming pared 8 bases from V and 5 bases from J, leaving 21 bases between. Per germline, CDR1 SEHNR and CDR2 FQNEAQ (reference sequence). CDR3 length: 15 amino acids. CDR3 loop: CASALPKGGIYGYTF. In DNA, the CDR3 is TGTGCCAGCGCCCTTCCGAAAGGCGGAATATATGGCTACACCTTC. Combining the CDR3 with reference TRBV7-9 and TRBJ1-2 gives the whole variable domain DTGVSQNPRHKITKRGQNVTFRCDPISEHNRLYWYRQTLGQGPEFLTYFQNEAQLEKSRLLSDRFSAERPKGSFSTLEIQRTEQGDSAMYLCASALPKGGIYGYTFGSGTRLTVV.

The CDR3 DNA is TGTGCCAGCAGCTTGGGACTGGGACAGGGAGGGTACGAGCAGTACTTC. It translates to CASSLGLGQGGYEQYF. J is TRBJ2-7 and V is TRBV11-3; 9 bases are a match to TRBD1. V shed 3 bases and J 4 bases; nucleotides not matched to a gene: 10. The length of the CDR3 is 16 residues. Germline loops: CDR1 SGHNT, CDR2 YENEEA.

The chain combines TRBV27 with TRBJ2-4; perhaps TRBD1 as D (5 bases). The CDR3 length is 14 residues. V was cut by 0 bases and J by 9 bases, with 12 bases left in between. Germline V gene lookup returns CDR1 MNHEY and CDR2 SMNVEV (reference sequence). The CDR3 spells CASSLSDPRGIQYF. The CDR3 nucleotides are TGTGCCAGCAGTTTATCCGACCCTAGGGGCATTCAGTACTTC.

The genes are TRBV10-3 and TRBJ2-7; TRBD2 is a possible D gene (5 bases). Trimming stripped 3 bases from V and 2 bases from J, with 11 bases between. The germline CDR1 and CDR2 sequences are ENHRY and SYGVKD. This CDR3 region has 14 residues. The CDR3 reads CAISDTEGPYEQYF. The CDR3 nucleotides are TGTGCCATCAGTGACACCGAGGGTCCCTACGAGCAGTACTTC.

The rearrangement joins TRBV5-6 to TRBJ1-6; no clear D gene. The CDR3 contains 18 residues. The germline V and J ends were trimmed by 0 bases and 5 bases, with 18 bases remaining between them. Germline assignment: CDR1 SGHDT and CDR2 YYEEEE. CDR3 nucleotide sequence: TGTGCCAGCAGCTTGGCGCCTCTGGTCGCTGGAAATAATTCACCCCTCCACTTT. As protein: CASSLAPLVAGNNSPLHF.

V gene TRBV7-2 combines with J gene TRBJ2-5, with TRBD2 matching over 9 bases. The V gene end was trimmed by 6 bases and the J gene end by 5 bases; junction bases not matched to a gene: 10. The germline V gene encodes CDR1 SGHTA and CDR2 FQGNSA. The CDR3 is 15 amino acids. DNA of the CDR3: TGTGCCAGCAGGCGGGCTAGCGGGATGGGGGAGACCCAGTACTTC. It yields the protein CASRRASGMGETQYF.

V usage is TRBV5-5 and J usage is TRBJ2-7; 7 nucleotides line up with TRBD2. Germline V CDR1 and CDR2: SGHKS, YYEKEE (reference sequence). V shed 2 bases and J 1 base; nucleotides not matched to a gene: 9. CDR3 length equals 16 residues. The CDR3 is CASSFGPSGWSYEQYF. The CDR3 DNA sequence: TGTGCCAGCAGCTTTGGGCCTAGCGGCTGGTCCTACGAGCAGTACTTC.

J is TRBJ2-1 and V is TRBV24-1, with 8 bases lining up with TRBD2. The germline V gene encodes CDR1 KGHDR and CDR2 SFDVKD. V lost 3 bases and J lost 8; bases outside the gene matches: 8. This CDR3 is built from 15 residues. This CDR3 is CATSDPGTRGDEQFF. The CDR3 DNA reads as TGTGCCACCAGTGATCCCGGGACTAGGGGGGATGAGCAGTTCTTC.

The chain uses TRBV19 and TRBJ2-1; perhaps TRBD2 as D (6 bases). CDR1 is LNHDA and CDR2 is SQIVND in the germline V gene (reference sequence). The CDR3 length is 14 residues. Trimming took off 6 bases at V and 9 bases at J, with 18 bases between the two ends. The CDR3 is CASSLRRESTEQFF. In DNA form, the CDR3 reads TGTGCCAGTAGCCTCCGGAGGGAGAGTACTGAGCAGTTCTTC.

The V gene is TRBV3-1 (or the pseudogene TRBV3-2), the J gene TRBJ2-5; the match to TRBD1 covers 7 bases. The CDR3 contains 16 residues. Losses at the gene ends were 3 bases for V and 5 bases for J; bases not matched to a gene: 12. Germline CDR1 reads LGHDT; CDR2 reads YNNKEL (reference sequence). Here the CDR3 DNA reads TGTGCCAGCAGCCAGGGGGTAGGACAGGCCGGCGAGACCCAGTACTTC. Translated, it gives CASSQGVGQAGETQYF.

J is TRBJ1-2 and V is TRBV7-2; 9 positions match TRBD1. V was pared by 4 bases and J by 4 bases, with 7 bases of the junction left unmatched. There are 15 residues in the CDR3. From germline, CDR1 is SGHTA and CDR2 FQGNSA. This CDR3 reads CASSSGGQGTYGYTF. The CDR3, as DNA: TGTGCCAGCAGCTCAGGGGGACAGGGAACCTATGGCTACACCTTC.

The chain is built from TRBV27 and TRBJ1-2; D might be TRBD1 (5 bases). The CDR3 loop spans 14 amino acids. V was cut by 3 bases and J by 8 bases, with 16 bases left in between. Germline values: CDR1 MNHEY, CDR2 SMNVEV (reference sequence). CDR3 residues: CASSFRDGNGGYTF. The CDR3 bases are TGTGCCAGCAGTTTTCGGGACGGCAACGGGGGCTACACCTTC.

The gene calls are TRBV5-4 and TRBJ2-1; the match to TRBD2 covers 9 bases. The CDR3 is made up of 16 amino acids. CDR1 is SGHNT and CDR2 is YYREEE in the germline V gene (reference sequence). Trimming removed 5 bases from V and 5 bases from J; junction bases left unmatched: 11. In DNA form, the CDR3 reads TGTGCCAGCAGACTCGGGAGGCTAGCGGGGAACAATGAGCAGTTCTTC. This translates into CASRLGRLAGNNEQFF.

The chain employs TRBV5-1 and TRBJ2-6; D call uncertain. Germline lookup yields CDR1 SGHRS and CDR2 YFSETQ. The germline V and J ends were trimmed by 4 bases and 6 bases, with 20 bases remaining between them. The CDR3 contains 17 residues. CDR3 DNA sequence: TGCGCCAGCAGCGCCCAGGAAAAGGTATGGGAGGCCAACGTCCTGACTTTC. Its translation is CASSAQEKVWEANVLTF.